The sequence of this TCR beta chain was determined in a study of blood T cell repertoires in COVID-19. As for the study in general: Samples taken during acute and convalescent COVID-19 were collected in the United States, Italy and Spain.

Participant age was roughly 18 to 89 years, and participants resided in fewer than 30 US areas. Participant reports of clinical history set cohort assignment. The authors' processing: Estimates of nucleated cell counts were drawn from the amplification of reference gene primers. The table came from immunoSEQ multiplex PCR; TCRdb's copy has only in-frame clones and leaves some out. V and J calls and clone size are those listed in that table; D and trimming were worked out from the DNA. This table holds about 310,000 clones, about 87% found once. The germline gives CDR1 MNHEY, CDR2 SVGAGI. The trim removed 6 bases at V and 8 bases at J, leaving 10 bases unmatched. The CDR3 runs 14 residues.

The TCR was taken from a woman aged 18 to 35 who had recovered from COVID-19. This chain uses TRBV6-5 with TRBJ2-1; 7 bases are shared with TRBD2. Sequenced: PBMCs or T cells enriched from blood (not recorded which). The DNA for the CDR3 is TGTGCCAGCAGAAGACTAGCCGAAGGCGATGAGCAGTTCTTC. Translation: CASRRLAEGDEQFF.